The clone carrying this T cell receptor (beta chain) appeared a few times. Its antigen is not known. TCRdb reprocessed the RT-PCR reads via MiXCR and lists one record per CDR3 protein. This sample has 500,000 to 750,000 distinct CDR3 sequences, with around 13% found just once. In germline, CDR1 is SEHNR, CDR2 FQNEAQ (reference sequence). V dropped 1 base and J dropped 3; count of bases not matched to a gene: 7. The CDR3 has 16 residues. This specimen comes from a study of response to subunit inactivated influenza vaccine. Study-wide results and limits: The authors suggested that every seasonal influenza vaccination recruits few new T cells.

The source of this sequence is a man aged 50 to 59 who received an inactivated influenza vaccine. Material: PBMCs from blood, obtained 12 days after vaccination. The V call is TRBV7-9, the J call TRBJ2-3; 7 bases are a match to TRBD2. The CDR3, as DNA: TGTGCCAGCAGCTTAGGTCGCGGGAGAGGTACAGATACGCAGTATTTT. Its protein product is CASSLGRGRGTDTQYF.